This T cell receptor beta chain was captured by sequencing in a study of identical twins. Template switching supplied a universal primer site; unique molecular identifiers were carried on the cDNA. TCRdb processed the 5' RACE reads anew with MiXCR; each CDR3 protein has one entry. The sample has under 250,000 distinct CDR3 sequences; approximately 9% are singletons. There are 15 residues in the CDR3. Germline V CDR1 and CDR2: SQVTM, ANQGSEA. Trimming cost V 4 bases and J 3 bases; bases outside gene matches: 10. Study results and limitations: Twins shared out-of-frame alpha sequences with excess low generation probability. Abundant beta clonotypes from cord blood had fewer insertions, unlike memory repertoires, which showed none. Diverse VJ usage suggested most zero-insertion clonotypes were not invariant T cells.

This clonotype was counted only a few times. The antigen remains unidentified. Sample: memory (CD45RO+) T cells sorted from blood. This receptor was identified in a woman aged 18-29 years in good health. The chain is built from TRBV29-1 and TRBJ1-2; 8 bases match TRBD1. The CDR3 region is CSVGDRLGGDYGYTF. DNA for the CDR3: TGCAGCGTTGGGGACAGGCTCGGGGGGGACTATGGCTACACCTTC.